These 3 T cell receptor beta chains share one sample of origin, sequenced in a study of T cell changes during pregnancy in multiple sclerosis (dated by TCRdb to between 2019 and 2020). Library creation used the immunoSEQ multiplex PCR assay. TCRdb retrieved this table from immuneACCESS and kept in-frame rearrangements only. Not all clones are present; in checked studies, unresolved V genes account for under half, and no reason is known for the remainder. The sample yields about 40,000 clones; about 92% were counted once. The biggest ten clones account for 13% of the sample. The sequences come from CD8+ T cells from peripheral blood mononuclear cells, collected in the first trimester of pregnancy. These receptors originate from a female donor with multiple sclerosis, enrolled in a pregnancy study.

Comments on this clone: One end of the junction does not line up with germline, which may come from a read error. The chain employs TRBV5-5 and TRBJ2-1; no reliable D call. The CDR3 extends over 13 amino acids. CDR1 and CDR2 (germline): SGHKS, YYEKEE (reference sequence). The chain's CDR3 is CASSLVGSGEEFF. In DNA form, the CDR3 reads TGTGCCAGCAGCTTAGTTGGATCGGGTGAGGAGTTCTTC.

The chain links TRBV6-1 to TRBJ2-7; maybe TRBD1 (6 bases). V gave up 2 bases and J gave up 2 bases, with 10 bases separating them. There are 14 residues in the CDR3. Germline V gene data show CDR1 as MNHNS and CDR2 as SASEGT. CDR3 nucleotides: TGTGCCAGCAGTGAATCGACAGGTACCTACGAGCAGTACTTC. This translates into CASSESTGTYEQYF.

The chain joins TRBV9 to TRBJ2-5, with 8 bases aligning to TRBD2. Germline assignment: CDR1 SGDLS and CDR2 YYNGEE. Trimming cost V 3 bases and J 5 bases; bases outside gene matches: 6. The CDR3 runs 14 residues. This chain's CDR3 is CASSGIAGWETQYF. The CDR3 region has the DNA TGTGCCAGCAGCGGAATAGCGGGGTGGGAGACCCAGTACTTC.